These 23 T cell receptor beta chains came from one sample sequenced in a study of cytomegalovirus exposure and HLA in healthy donors. 13 Jbeta primers and 60 Vbeta primers were used for the PCR. The protocol was immunoSEQ multiplex PCR, while the TCRdb copy is restricted to in-frame clones and leaves out a portion. The table records about 140,000 clones, about three quarters of them present only once. The sequenced sample was PBMCs. The receptor source for this set is a male donor in good health and CMV-seropositive.

This clone has more than one count but fewer than ten. The chain carries TRBV9 and TRBJ2-5; the D is unclear. V was shortened by 5 bases and J by 1 base, with 9 bases between the two germline ends. Germline V gives CDR1 SGDLS, CDR2 YYNGEE. This CDR3 spans 13 amino acids. The CDR3 region has the DNA TGTGCCAGCAGTTCTTCACTCCAAGAGACCCAGTACTTC. It yields the protein CASSSSLQETQYF.

The chain links TRBV7-2 to TRBJ1-1; D remains unclear. Trimming cost V 6 bases and J 4 bases, with 6 bases left between them. Germline loops: CDR1 SGHTA, CDR2 FQGNSA. The CDR3 runs to 11 residues. CDR3 in amino acids: CASSEGTEAFF. The CDR3 DNA reads as TGTGCCAGCAGTGAGGGCACTGAAGCTTTCTTT.

In DNA form, the CDR3 reads TGTGCCAGCGTCAACAGGGGGCAAGCAACTAATGAAAAACTGTTTTTT. Translating gives CASVNRGQATNEKLFF. V usage is TRBV5-8 and J usage is TRBJ1-4; TRBD1 matches 9 bases. V lost 7 bases to trimming and J lost 0 bases; unmatched junction nucleotides: 7. The CDR3 contains 16 residues. CDR1 and CDR2 (germline): SGHTS, YDEGEE.

Only a few counts were recorded for this clone. The chain carries TRBV7-8 and TRBJ1-1; 8 bases fit TRBD1. The germline CDR1 and CDR2 sequences are SGHVS and FQNEAQ. Unmatched junction bases numbered 11, after V lost 5 bases and J lost 0 bases. The CDR3 consists of 17 residues. CDR3 sequence: CASSQRLTGDMNTEAFF. CDR3 in DNA: TGTGCCAGCAGCCAAAGGCTGACAGGGGACATGAACACTGAAGCTTTCTTT. Filled out from reference TRBV7-8 and TRBJ1-1, the complete variable domain reads GAGVSQSPRYKVAKRGQDVALRCDPISGHVSLFWYQQALGQGPEFLTYFQNEAQLDKSGLPSDRFFAERPEGSVSTLKIQRTQQEDSAVYLCASSQRLTGDMNTEAFFGQGTRLTVV.

The chain has TRBV7-9 and TRBJ1-1; D is ambiguous. Germline CDR1 reads SEHNR; CDR2 reads FQNEAQ (reference sequence). CDR3 length: 13 amino acids. V was trimmed by 7 bases and J by 1 base, leaving 10 bases between them. The CDR3 DNA follows: TGTGCCAGCAACCAACTAGAGAACACTGAAGCTTTCTTT. Translation gives CASNQLENTEAFF.

This chain uses TRBV2 with TRBJ2-2; 8 bases match TRBD1. V lost 7 bases and J lost 4; bases outside the gene matches: 5. The CDR3 runs to 14 residues. Per the germline V gene, CDR1 is SNHLY and CDR2 is FYNNEI. DNA of the CDR3: TGTGCCAGCACGAACAGGGGGGTCACCGGGGAGCTGTTTTTT. This translates into CASTNRGVTGELFF.

This chain joins TRBV9 and TRBJ2-7; TRBD1 aligns across 8 bases. The CDR3 is 15 amino acids. CDR1 SGDLS and CDR2 YYNGEE come from the germline V gene. V shed 4 bases and J 2 bases; nucleotides not matched to a gene: 8. The CDR3 spells CASSRGTGPTYEQYF. In nucleotides, the CDR3 is TGTGCCAGCAGCAGAGGGACAGGTCCAACCTACGAGCAGTACTTC.

The chain recombines TRBV28 with TRBJ2-7; 9 bases line up with TRBD2. CDR3 length: 14 residues. From germline, CDR1 is MDHEN and CDR2 SYDVKM. Unmatched junction bases numbered 5, after V lost 1 base and J lost 7 bases. As DNA, the CDR3 is TGTGCCAGCAGTTTATTTCTAGCGGGGTCTGAGCAGTACTTC. As protein: CASSLFLAGSEQYF.

J is TRBJ2-1 and V is TRBV28, with 9 bases fitting TRBD2. V lost 2 bases to trimming and J lost 13 bases; unmatched junction nucleotides: 12. This CDR3 is 15 amino acids long. Germline V gene sequence: CDR1 MDHEN, CDR2 SYDVKM. CDR3 in amino acids: CASSLQSLAGRLQFF. The CDR3 nucleotides are TGTGCCAGCAGTTTACAGAGCCTAGCGGGAAGACTTCAGTTCTTC.

The rearrangement uses TRBV5-1 and TRBJ2-2; TRBD2 agrees at 13 bases. CDR3 length equals 21 residues. The V segment lost 4 bases and the J segment 0 bases; nucleotides outside the gene matches: 15. Germline CDR1 reads SGHRS; CDR2 reads YFSETQ. The chain's CDR3 is CASSAILSGLAGVANTGELFF. CDR3 nucleotide sequence: TGCGCCAGCAGCGCAATTTTGTCCGGACTAGCGGGGGTCGCGAACACCGGGGAGCTGTTTTTT.

J is TRBJ2-5 and V is TRBV5-1; maybe TRBD2 (5 bases). V was pared by 0 bases and J by 5 bases, with 8 bases between. CDR1 and CDR2 from the germline V gene are SGHRS and YFSETQ. The CDR3 extends over 13 amino acids. CDR3 in amino acids: CASSLGGLETQYF. In nucleotides, the CDR3 is TGCGCCAGCAGCTTGGGAGGGCTGGAGACCCAGTACTTC. Based on the CDR3 plus reference TRBV5-1 and TRBJ2-5, the full variable domain is KAGVTQTPRYLIKTRGQQVTLSCSPISGHRSVSWYQQTPGQGLQFLFEYFSETQRNKGNFPGRFSGRQFSNSRSEMNVSTLELGDSALYLCASSLGGLETQYFGPGTRLLVL.

This clone was seen once. This rearrangement joins TRBV27 to TRBJ2-1; 8 bases fit TRBD2. Per the germline V gene, CDR1 is MNHEY and CDR2 is SMNVEV (reference sequence). V lost 6 bases and J lost 8; bases outside the gene matches: 18. The CDR3 covers 17 residues. CDR3 bases: TGTGCCAGCAGCCTAGGGGAGCGGGAGCTTCAAGGGCATGAGCAGTTCTTC. It yields the protein CASSLGERELQGHEQFF.

This sequence joins TRBV5-6 and TRBJ1-1; TRBD1 matches 9 bases. The CDR3 spans 17 residues. The ends lost 3 bases at V and 0 bases at J; junction bases unmatched: 9. The V gene's germline CDR1 is SGHDT and CDR2 YYEEEE. CDR3 sequence (DNA): TGTGCCAGCAGCTACGGAGGGGGACAGGGAATGAACACTGAAGCTTTCTTT. It codes for CASSYGGGQGMNTEAFF. Based on the CDR3 plus reference TRBV5-6 and TRBJ1-1, the full variable domain is DAGVTQSPTHLIKTRGQQVTLRCSPKSGHDTVSWYQQALGQGPQFIFQYYEEEERQRGNFPDRFSGHQFPNYSSELNVNALLLGDSALYLCASSYGGGQGMNTEAFFGQGTRLTVV.

The rearrangement joins TRBV13 to TRBJ2-5, with 8 bases aligning to TRBD2. The J call may be mistaken, given a closer DNA end match to TRBJ2-7. Germline V gene data show CDR1 as PRHDT and CDR2 as FYEKMQ (reference sequence). The CDR3 spans 14 residues. The DNA for the CDR3 is TGTGCCAGCAGCTTAGCCGACCGGGGGGGCGAGCAGTACTTC. Translated, it gives CASSLADRGGEQYF.

The rearrangement links TRBV12-5 to TRBJ2-1, with 9 bases matching TRBD2. The germline CDR1 and CDR2 sequences are LGHNT and FRNRAP. This CDR3 contains 20 residues. V shed 6 bases and J 9 bases; nucleotides not matched to a gene: 27. The CDR3 nucleotides read TGTGCTAGTGGCCAGAATCGTCTCGGAGCGGGAGGCCTCCGAGACACTGAGCAGTTCTTC. Protein product: CASGQNRLGAGGLRDTEQFF.

This sequence joins TRBV27 and TRBJ2-7; 8 nucleotides match TRBD2. J lost 0 bases, V lost 0 bases, and 4 bases had no gene match. The CDR3 has 16 residues. Germline V gene sequence: CDR1 MNHEY, CDR2 SMNVEV (reference sequence). CDR3 sequence reads: CASSLSGRGSSYEQYF. DNA of the CDR3: TGTGCCAGCAGTTTATCCGGGAGGGGAAGCTCCTACGAGCAGTACTTC.

The gene calls are TRBV7-2 and TRBJ2-5; TRBD2 agrees at 12 bases. V shed 4 bases, J shed 7 bases, and the junction held 10 bases outside the gene matches. The CDR3 consists of 16 residues. Germline assignment: CDR1 SGHTA and CDR2 FQGNSA. The CDR3 region is CASSSPRTSGEGTQYF. In nucleotides, the CDR3 is TGTGCCAGCAGCTCCCCCCGGACTAGCGGGGAGGGGACCCAGTACTTC.

V gene TRBV4-3 combines with J gene TRBJ2-7; TRBD1 aligns across 9 bases. Germline CDR1 and CDR2: LGHNA and YSLEER. The ends lost 3 bases at V and 1 base at J; junction bases unmatched: 10. The CDR3 covers 17 residues. Here the CDR3 reads CASSHEYRGQTSYEQYF. DNA for the CDR3: TGCGCCAGCAGCCATGAATACAGGGGGCAAACATCCTACGAGCAGTACTTC.

This clone was seen more than once but under ten times. CDR3 nucleotide sequence: TGCGCCAGCAGCTCGACTAGCGGGGGGACAGATACGCAGTATTTT. It encodes CASSSTSGGTDTQYF. V and J are TRBV5-1 and TRBJ2-3; the match to TRBD2 covers 13 bases. Germline CDR1 is SGHRS and CDR2 is YFSETQ. V lost 3 bases, J lost 3 bases, and 1 base stayed unmatched. The CDR3 contains 15 residues.

The rearrangement links TRBV2 to TRBJ2-3; 16 nucleotides line up with TRBD2. Unmatched junction bases numbered 7, after V lost 1 base and J lost 6 bases. This CDR3 region has 18 residues. CDR1 is SNHLY, CDR2 FYNNEI, per germline. DNA of the CDR3: TGTGCCAGCAGTGAAGTGGAGGGACTAGCGGGGGGGTTTGATACGCAGTATTTT. It codes for CASSEVEGLAGGFDTQYF.

V usage is TRBV11-2 and J usage is TRBJ1-1; 7 bases agree with TRBD1. In germline, CDR1 is SGHAT, CDR2 FQNNGV. The CDR3 is 14 residues long. Losses at the gene ends were 4 bases for V and 3 bases for J; bases not matched to a gene: 5. CDR3 nucleotide sequence: TGTGCCAGCAGCTCCCGGACAGGAGACACTGAAGCTTTCTTT. Its translation: CASSSRTGDTEAFF.

The chain's CDR3 is CASSQGGYEQYF. In DNA, the CDR3 is TGTGCCAGCAGCCAAGGGGGCTACGAGCAGTACTTC. The chain couples TRBV14 to TRBJ2-5; D is ambiguous. Matching the DNA end better, TRBJ2-7 makes the J call doubtful. CDR3 length equals 12 residues. The germline gives CDR1 SGHDN, CDR2 FVKESK.

V gene TRBV25-1 combines with J gene TRBJ2-5; tentative D call: TRBD2 (6 bases). The J call may be wrong; the DNA end is better matched by TRBJ2-7. This CDR3 comprises 18 residues. Germline CDR1 MGHDK, CDR2 SYGVNS. The CDR3 nucleotides are TGTGCCAGCAGTGAAGGTAACCCGGGACTCCGTCGTGCCTACGAGCAGTACTTC. Translating gives CASSEGNPGLRRAYEQYF.